This T cell receptor beta chain was sequenced during a study of shared clonotypes between healthy human individuals. The method was immunoSEQ multiplex PCR; TCRdb's version includes in-frame clones alone and lacks a portion of them. The sample shows roughly 110,000 clones, around 68% of them seen only once. The CDR3 spans 14 residues. CDR1 is MNHEY, CDR2 SVGAGI, per germline. Trimming stripped 4 bases from V and 8 bases from J, with 17 bases between. This sequence originates from a woman aged 25 to 39 in good health. Sequencing input: memory CD8+ T cells sorted from blood. Regarding subset: CD45RO+ cells pooled with CCR7-negative TemRA cells. V and J are TRBV6-5 and TRBJ1-2; tentative D call: TRBD1 (6 bases). The CDR3 DNA reads as TGTGCCAGCAGTTCTCACGGGGGCGCGGGGGGCTACACCTTC. Encoded protein: CASSSHGGAGGYTF.